A selection of T cell receptor beta chains follows, all from one sample in a study of cytomegalovirus exposure and HLA in healthy donors. TCRdb keeps only in-frame clones here, not all; method: immunoSEQ multiplex PCR. The profile covers about 330,000 clones, with roughly 88% appearing a single time and over 0.8% taken by the ten largest. Sequenced input: PBMCs. The receptors were gathered from a woman aged 18-29 years in good health and CMV-seronegative. Each CDR3 is given without its conserved first and last residue.

v_gene	j_gene	len	CDR3aa
TRBV5-1	TRBJ2-3	13	ASSGPGQPINTQY
TRBV28	TRBJ1-1	12	ASKTETKNTEAF
TRBV5-8	TRBJ1-5	16	ASSLAVGTGNSNQPQH
TRBV7-6	TRBJ1-2	14	ASSPQTDGIGNGYT
TRBV19	TRBJ1-2	12	ASSLPTGGSGYT
TRBV6-4	TRBJ2-1	13	ASSPTSGFVNEQF
TRBV28	TRBJ2-7	12	ASRMTGTRGEQY
TRBV27	TRBJ1-2	13	ASSLSPDWNYGYT
TRBV2	TRBJ2-3	12	ASSEVAVQGTQY
TRBV9	TRBJ2-7	13	ASSVRGSGSHEQY
TRBV4-3	TRBJ2-3	16	ASSPGLAGGQFTDTQY
TRBV5-1	TRBJ2-7	13	ASSLVAGTPYEQY
TRBV18	TRBJ2-5	14	ASSPLPRTSGETQY
TRBV12-5	TRBJ2-1	11	ASGFVSYNEQF
TRBV28	TRBJ2-1	13	ASGLGGSSYNEQF
TRBV7-2	TRBJ2-5	14	ASSLVGGQGMETQY
TRBV10-3	TRBJ2-2	14	AISVRVPPDTGELF
TRBV6-1	TRBJ1-5	14	ASSEAVRDRTQPQH
TRBV27	TRBJ2-5	19	ASSLYFATSGEKAHQETQY
TRBV27	TRBJ2-1	11	ASRLLAGTEQF
TRBV28	TRBJ2-7	12	ASRLAGSTYEQY
TRBV19	TRBJ2-1	14	ASTPTSAGTYNEQF
TRBV4-1	TRBJ2-2	14	ASSRSSGSYTGELF
TRBV4-1	TRBJ2-7	15	ASSQARGSARPYEQY
TRBV18	TRBJ1-5	14	ASSPPGSYSNQPQH
TRBV6-5	TRBJ1-2	12	ASGTPGERNGYT
TRBV27	TRBJ1-1	11	ASSLVQNTEAF
TRBV21-1	TRBJ2-7	13	ASSPPKAAAYEQY
TRBV27	TRBJ1-1	12	ASSLSATGTEAF
TRBV6-1	TRBJ1-1	12	ASSGQQGSTEAF
TRBV5-1	TRBJ2-7	13	ASSLGVGGGYEQY
TRBV2	TRBJ2-7	11	ASSRTTEYEQY
TRBV7-6	TRBJ2-3	13	ASTQAGGYTDTQY
TRBV12-5	TRBJ1-3	10	ASDVSGNTIY
TRBV5-4	TRBJ2-1	11	ASSLAERSEQF
TRBV9	TRBJ2-7	12	ASSERDTSYEQY
TRBV5-1	TRBJ2-3	14	ASSSTGTSGADTQY
TRBV19	TRBJ2-7	12	ASRPGQGSYEQY
TRBV27	TRBJ1-5	12	ASSFNRGNQPQH
TRBV19	TRBJ1-2	11	ASSTNPARGYT
TRBV5-1	TRBJ2-1	14	ASSSIGQGNYNEQF
TRBV30	TRBJ1-2	12	AWSRGTGGDGYT